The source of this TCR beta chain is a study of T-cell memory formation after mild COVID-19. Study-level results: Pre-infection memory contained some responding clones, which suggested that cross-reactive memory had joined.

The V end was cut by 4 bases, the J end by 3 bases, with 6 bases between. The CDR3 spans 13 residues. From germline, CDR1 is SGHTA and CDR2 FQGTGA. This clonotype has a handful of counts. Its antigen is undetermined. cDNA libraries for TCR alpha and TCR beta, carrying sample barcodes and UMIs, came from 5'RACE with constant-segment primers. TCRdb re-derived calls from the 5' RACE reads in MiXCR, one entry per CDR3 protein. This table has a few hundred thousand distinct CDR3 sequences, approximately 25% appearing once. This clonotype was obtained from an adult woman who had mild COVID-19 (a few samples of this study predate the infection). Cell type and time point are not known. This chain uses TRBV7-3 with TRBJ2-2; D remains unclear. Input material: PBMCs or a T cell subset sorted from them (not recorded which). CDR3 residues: CASSSTDTGELFF. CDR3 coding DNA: TGTGCCAGCAGCTCGACGGACACCGGGGAGCTGTTTTTT.